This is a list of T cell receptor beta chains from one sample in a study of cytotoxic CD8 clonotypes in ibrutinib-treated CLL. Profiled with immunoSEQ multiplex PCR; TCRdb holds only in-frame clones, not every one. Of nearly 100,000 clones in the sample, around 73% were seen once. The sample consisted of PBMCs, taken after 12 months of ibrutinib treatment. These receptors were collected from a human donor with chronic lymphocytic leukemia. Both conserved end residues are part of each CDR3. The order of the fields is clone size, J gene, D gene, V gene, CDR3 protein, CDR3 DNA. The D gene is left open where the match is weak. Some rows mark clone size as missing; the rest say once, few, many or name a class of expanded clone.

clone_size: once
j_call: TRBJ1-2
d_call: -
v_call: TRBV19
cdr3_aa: CASSIAAGANYGYTF
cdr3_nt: TGTGCCAGTAGTATCGCGGCGGGCGCTAACTATGGCTACACCTTC

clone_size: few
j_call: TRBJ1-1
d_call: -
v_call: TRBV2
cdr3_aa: CASSEGGATEAFF
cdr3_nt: TGTGCCAGCAGTGAAGGTGGAGCCACTGAAGCTTTCTTT

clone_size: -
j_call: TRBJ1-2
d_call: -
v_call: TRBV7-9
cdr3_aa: CASSLAGAVNYGYTF
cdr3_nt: TGTGCCAGCAGCTTAGCGGGGGCGGTAAACTATGGCTACACCTTC

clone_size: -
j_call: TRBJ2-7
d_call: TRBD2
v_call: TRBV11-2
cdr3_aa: CASSLGGGYEQYF
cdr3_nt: TGTGCCAGCAGCTTAGGCGGGGGTTACGAGCAGTACTTC

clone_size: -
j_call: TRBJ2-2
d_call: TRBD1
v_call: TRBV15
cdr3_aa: CATSTTGVNTGELFF
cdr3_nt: TGTGCCACCAGCACGACAGGGGTGAACACCGGGGAGCTGTTTTTT

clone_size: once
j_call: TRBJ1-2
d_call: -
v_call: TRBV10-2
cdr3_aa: CASSDWGGAYGYTF
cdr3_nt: TGCGCCAGCAGTGATTGGGGGGGCGCATATGGCTACACCTTC

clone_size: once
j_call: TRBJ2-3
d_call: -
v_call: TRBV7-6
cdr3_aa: CASSLDRLQDTQYF
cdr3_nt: TGTGCCAGCAGCTTAGATCGGTTACAGGATACGCAGTATTTT

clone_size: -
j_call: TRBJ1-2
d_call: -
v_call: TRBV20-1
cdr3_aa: CSARAYGYTF
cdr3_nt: TGCAGTGCTAGGGCCTATGGCTACACCTTC

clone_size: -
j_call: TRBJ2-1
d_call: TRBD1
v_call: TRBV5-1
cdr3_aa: CASSLQGAINEQFF
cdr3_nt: TGCGCCAGCAGCTTGCAGGGGGCGATTAATGAGCAGTTCTTC

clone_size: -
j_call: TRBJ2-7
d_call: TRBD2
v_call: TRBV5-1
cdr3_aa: CASSLQLAGGFPKEQYF
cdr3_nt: TGCGCCAGCAGCTTGCAACTAGCGGGGGGATTCCCTAAGGAGCAGTACTTC

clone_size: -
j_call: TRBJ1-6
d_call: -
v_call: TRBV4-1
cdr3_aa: CASSQGTQANNSPLHF
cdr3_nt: TGCGCCAGCAGCCAGGGGACCCAAGCTAATAATTCACCCCTCCACTTT

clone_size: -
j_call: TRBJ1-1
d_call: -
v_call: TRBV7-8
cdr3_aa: CASSLDKNTEAFF
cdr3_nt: TGTGCCAGCAGCTTAGATAAGAACACTGAAGCTTTCTTT

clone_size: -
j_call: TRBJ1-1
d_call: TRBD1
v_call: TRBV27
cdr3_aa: CASSDGGTAPRRAFF
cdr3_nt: TGTGCCAGCAGTGACGGGGGGACAGCCCCTAGGCGGGCTTTCTTT

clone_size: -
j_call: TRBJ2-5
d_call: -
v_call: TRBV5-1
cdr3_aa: CASSAGKKETQYF
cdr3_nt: TGCGCCAGCAGCGCGGGAAAGAAAGAGACCCAGTACTTC

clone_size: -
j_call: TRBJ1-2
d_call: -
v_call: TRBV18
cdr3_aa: CASSPTGANYGYTF
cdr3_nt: TGTGCCAGCTCTCCGACAGGAGCTAACTATGGCTACACCTTC

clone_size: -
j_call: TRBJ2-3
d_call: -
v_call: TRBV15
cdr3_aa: CATSRASDTQYF
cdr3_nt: TGTGCCACCAGCAGAGCGTCAGATACGCAGTATTTT

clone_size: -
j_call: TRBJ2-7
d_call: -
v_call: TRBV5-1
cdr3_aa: CASSPGRQRSYEQYF
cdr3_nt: TGCGCCAGCAGCCCGGGCCGACAGCGCTCCTACGAGCAGTACTTC

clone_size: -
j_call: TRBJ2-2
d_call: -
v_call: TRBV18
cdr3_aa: CASSPDGNVGYTGELFF
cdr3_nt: TGTGCCAGCTCACCCGATGGTAATGTTGGGTACACCGGGGAGCTGTTTTTT

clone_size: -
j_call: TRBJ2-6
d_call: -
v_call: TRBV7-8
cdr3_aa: CASSLDSGANVLTF
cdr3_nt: TGTGCCAGCAGCTTGGATTCTGGGGCCAACGTCCTGACTTTC

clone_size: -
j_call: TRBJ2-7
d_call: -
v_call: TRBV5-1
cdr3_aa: CASSLSGMGSYEQYF
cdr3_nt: TGCGCCAGCAGCTTATCTGGGATGGGCTCCTACGAGCAGTACTTC

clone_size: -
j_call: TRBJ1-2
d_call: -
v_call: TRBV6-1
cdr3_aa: CASSLSPDHGYTF
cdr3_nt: TGTGCCAGCAGCCTTTCCCCTGACCATGGCTACACCTTC

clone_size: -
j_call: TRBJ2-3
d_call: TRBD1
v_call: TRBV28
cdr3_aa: CASAQGASTDTQYF
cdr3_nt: TGTGCCAGCGCCCAGGGGGCGAGCACAGATACGCAGTATTTT

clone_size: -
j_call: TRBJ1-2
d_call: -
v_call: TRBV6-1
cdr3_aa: CATYEAGEGYTF
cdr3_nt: TGTGCCACCTATGAGGCAGGTGAAGGCTACACCTTC

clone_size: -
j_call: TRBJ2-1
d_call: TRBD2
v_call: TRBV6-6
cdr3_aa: CASSSRTSGGAILFF
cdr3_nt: TGTGCCAGCAGTTCCAGGACTAGCGGGGGGGCCATCTTGTTCTTC

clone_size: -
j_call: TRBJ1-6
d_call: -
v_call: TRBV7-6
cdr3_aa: CASSLEKGLGSPLHF
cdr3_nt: TGTGCCAGCAGCTTGGAAAAAGGCCTCGGGTCACCCCTCCACTTT

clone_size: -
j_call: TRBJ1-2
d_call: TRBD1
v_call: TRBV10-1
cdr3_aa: CASAPDRDRGYTF
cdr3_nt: TGCGCCAGCGCACCAGACAGGGACCGGGGCTACACCTTC

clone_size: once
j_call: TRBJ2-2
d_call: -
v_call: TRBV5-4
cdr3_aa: CASSFELTVDTGELFF
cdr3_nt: TGTGCCAGCAGCTTTGAGTTAACCGTAGATACCGGGGAGCTGTTTTTT

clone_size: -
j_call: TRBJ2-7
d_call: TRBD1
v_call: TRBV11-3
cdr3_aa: CASSSTGVDYEQYF
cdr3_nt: TGTGCCAGCAGCTCAACAGGGGTGGACTACGAGCAGTACTTC

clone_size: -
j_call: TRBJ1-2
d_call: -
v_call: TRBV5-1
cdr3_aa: CASYGGYTF
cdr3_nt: TGCGCCTCATATGGAGGCTACACCTTC

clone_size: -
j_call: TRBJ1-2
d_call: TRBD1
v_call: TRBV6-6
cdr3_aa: CASSYRQTGNYGYTF
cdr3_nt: TGTGCCAGCAGTTACCGTCAGACAGGGAACTATGGCTACACCTTC

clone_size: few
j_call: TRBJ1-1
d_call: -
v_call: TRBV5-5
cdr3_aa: CASSLHTEAFF
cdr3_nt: TGTGCCAGCAGCTTACACACTGAAGCTTTCTTT

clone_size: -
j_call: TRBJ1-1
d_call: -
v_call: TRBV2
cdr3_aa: CASSVQNTEAFF
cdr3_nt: TGTGCCAGCAGTGTACAGAACACTGAAGCTTTCTTT

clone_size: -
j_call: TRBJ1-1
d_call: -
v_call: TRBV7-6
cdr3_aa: CASTRAAGGMNTEAFF
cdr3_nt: TGTGCCAGCACCCGAGCAGCAGGCGGCATGAACACTGAAGCTTTCTTT

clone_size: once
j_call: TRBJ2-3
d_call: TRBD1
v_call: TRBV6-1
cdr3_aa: CASTPGQYTDTQYF
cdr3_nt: TGTGCCAGCACTCCGGGACAGTACACAGATACGCAGTATTTT

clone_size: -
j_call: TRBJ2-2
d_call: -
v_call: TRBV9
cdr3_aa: CASSVQQSANTGELFF
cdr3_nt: TGTGCCAGCAGCGTACAACAGAGCGCGAACACCGGGGAGCTGTTTTTT

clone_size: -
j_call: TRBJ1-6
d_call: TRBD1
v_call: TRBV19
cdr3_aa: CASSRQGTESYNSPLHF
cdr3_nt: TGTGCCAGTAGTAGACAGGGGACGGAATCCTATAATTCACCCCTCCACTTT

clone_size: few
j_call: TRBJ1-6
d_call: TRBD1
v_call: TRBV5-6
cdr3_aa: CASSPNYRGSYNSPLHF
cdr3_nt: TGTGCCAGCAGCCCAAATTACAGGGGCTCCTATAATTCACCCCTCCACTTT

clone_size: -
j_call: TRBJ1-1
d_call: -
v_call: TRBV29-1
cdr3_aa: CSVEQGRYTEAFF
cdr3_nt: TGCAGCGTGGAACAGGGAAGGTATACTGAAGCTTTCTTT

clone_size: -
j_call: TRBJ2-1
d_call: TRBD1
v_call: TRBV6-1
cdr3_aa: CASTRDRGPYNEQFF
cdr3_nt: TGTGCCAGCACCAGGGACAGGGGACCCTACAATGAGCAGTTCTTC

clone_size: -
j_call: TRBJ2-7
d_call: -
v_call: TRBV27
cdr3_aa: CATMTGYEQYF
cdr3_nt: TGTGCCACCATGACAGGCTACGAGCAGTACTTC

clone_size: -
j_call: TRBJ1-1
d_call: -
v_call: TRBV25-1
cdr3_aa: CASSPWGRNTEAFF
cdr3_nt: TGTGCCAGCAGTCCCTGGGGACGGAACACTGAAGCTTTCTTT

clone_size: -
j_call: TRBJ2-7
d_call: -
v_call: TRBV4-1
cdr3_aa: CASSQRLGIEQYF
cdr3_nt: TGCGCCAGCAGCCAAAGACTTGGGATCGAGCAGTACTTC

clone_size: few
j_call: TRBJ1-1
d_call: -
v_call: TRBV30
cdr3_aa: CAWTDKTQVEAFF
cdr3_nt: TGTGCCTGGACCGATAAAACACAGGTTGAAGCTTTCTTT

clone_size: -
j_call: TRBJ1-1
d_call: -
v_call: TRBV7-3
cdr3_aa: CASSLSGGNTEAFF
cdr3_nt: TGTGCCAGCAGCTTGTCAGGTGGGAACACTGAAGCTTTCTTT

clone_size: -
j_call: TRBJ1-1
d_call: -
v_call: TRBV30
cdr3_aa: CAWSPGRHNMNTEAFF
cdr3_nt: TGTGCCTGGAGCCCCGGACGGCACAACATGAACACTGAAGCTTTCTTT